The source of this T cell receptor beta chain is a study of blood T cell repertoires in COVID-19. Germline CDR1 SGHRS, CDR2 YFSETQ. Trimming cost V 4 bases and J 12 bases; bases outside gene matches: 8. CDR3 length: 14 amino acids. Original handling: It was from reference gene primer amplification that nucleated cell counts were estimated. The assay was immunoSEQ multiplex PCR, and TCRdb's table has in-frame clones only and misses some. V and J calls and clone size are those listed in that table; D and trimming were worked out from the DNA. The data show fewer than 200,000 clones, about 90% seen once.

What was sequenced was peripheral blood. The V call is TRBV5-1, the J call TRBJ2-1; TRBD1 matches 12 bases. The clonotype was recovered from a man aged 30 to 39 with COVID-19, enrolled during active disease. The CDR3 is CASSPGTGGAGQFF. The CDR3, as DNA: TGCGCCAGCAGCCCCGGGACAGGGGGCGCGGGGCAGTTCTTC.